This T cell receptor (beta chain) is drawn from a study of OX40 agonist ivuxolimab in advanced cancers. Using immunoSEQ multiplex PCR, the repertoire was profiled, and TCRdb retains in-frame clones only, with some absent. The sample has 60,000 to 70,000 clones, about four fifths seen once. General study points: Antigen targets of the expanded peripheral T cells went undetermined. Clonal expansion was among the lowest in partial responders at 0.1-3.0 mg/kg, especially CD8+. Fewer expanded clones were found on average in CD4+ than in CD8+ T cells.

Trimming took 5 bases from V and 6 from J; bases not matched to a gene: 9. The length of the CDR3 is 15 residues. Per germline, CDR1 MGHRA and CDR2 YSYEKL. As for this clone: Antigen specificity is unknown.

The sample was CD4+ or CD8+ T cells sorted from blood, taken in a trial of the OX40 agonist ivuxolimab. The chain joins TRBV4-1 to TRBJ2-2; 7 bases line up with TRBD1. The clonotype originates from an adult with an advanced solid tumor such as melanoma, head and neck, liver or kidney cancer. CDR3 region: CASSTGQKIAGELFF. The DNA for the CDR3 is TGCGCCAGCAGCACGGGACAGAAGATCGCCGGGGAGCTGTTTTTT.